What follows are 8 T cell receptor beta chains derived from one specimen sequenced in a study of shared clonotypes between healthy human individuals. The table came from immunoSEQ multiplex PCR; TCRdb's copy has only in-frame clones and leaves some out. The sample has approximately 1.4 million clones, approximately 98% seen once. The sequencing input was naive CD4+ T cells sorted from blood. The subset denotes: CD45RA+ positively selected. All receptors come from a man under 40 in good health.

The J gene is TRBJ2-3, the V gene TRBV7-2, with TRBD2 matching 9 bases. Losses at the gene ends were 5 bases for V and 0 bases for J; bases not matched to a gene: 6. CDR3 length equals 16 residues. CDR1 SGHTA and CDR2 FQGNSA come from the germline V gene. The CDR3: CASSGRTSDSTDTQYF. CDR3 sequence (DNA): TGTGCCAGCAGCGGAAGGACTAGCGATAGCACAGATACGCAGTATTTT.

The chain uses TRBV11-2 and TRBJ1-2; D is unresolved. V lost 1 base and J 2 bases, leaving 17 bases between the germline ends. CDR1 is SGHAT, CDR2 FQNNGV, per germline. This CDR3 is built from 17 residues. The DNA for the CDR3 is TGTGCCAGCAGCTTAGGCCCAGCGGTGGGCCGGAACTATGGCTACACCTTC. Translating it yields CASSLGPAVGRNYGYTF.

J is TRBJ1-1 and V is TRBV4-3, with D possibly being TRBD1 (6 bases). Trimming took off 4 bases at V and 1 base at J, with 13 bases between the two ends. CDR1 is LGHNA, CDR2 YSLEER, per germline. CDR3 size: 15 residues. The CDR3 region is CASSPMGARNTEAFF. The CDR3 DNA reads TGCGCCAGCAGCCCGATGGGGGCAAGGAACACTGAAGCTTTCTTT.

The chain carries TRBV14 and TRBJ2-3, with TRBD1 as a possible D gene (5 bases). Between the trimmed V and J ends, which lost 3 bases and 3 bases, there was a span of 19 bases. CDR1 is SGHDN, CDR2 FVKESK, per germline. The CDR3 has 17 residues. Written as DNA, the CDR3 is TGTGCCAGCAGCCACCTCCCAGGGTTAGAGAGGACAGATACGCAGTATTTT. Residues: CASSHLPGLERTDTQYF.

The chain has TRBV29-1 and TRBJ1-1, with D perhaps TRBD1 (6 bases). CDR1 and CDR2 (germline): SQVTM, ANQGSEA. This CDR3 is built from 13 residues. The V and J ends lost 6 bases and 0 bases respectively, with 11 bases between them. CDR3 nucleotides: TGCAGCGTAGGTGGGACATTGAACACTGAAGCTTTCTTT. It encodes CSVGGTLNTEAFF.

A single count supports this clone. The rearrangement links TRBV29-1 to TRBJ1-2; D might be TRBD1 (5 bases). CDR1 and CDR2 from the germline V gene are SQVTM and ANQGSEA. CDR3 length: 15 residues. V shed 8 bases and J shed 0 bases, with 19 bases lying between them. CDR3 amino acids: CSLNRGGKANYGYTF. CDR3 nucleotide sequence: TGCAGCCTCAATAGGGGCGGGAAAGCTAACTATGGCTACACCTTC.

The chain links TRBV7-8 to TRBJ1-5; D gene unclear. Deletions cut 4 bases from V and 0 bases from J, with 7 bases between. There are 14 residues in the CDR3. The germline V gene encodes CDR1 SGHVS and CDR2 FQNEAQ. The DNA of the CDR3 is TGTGCCAGCAGCTCCATTTATAGCAATCAGCCCCAGCATTTT. This gives the protein CASSSIYSNQPQHF.

This sequence joins TRBV5-1 and TRBJ2-3, with D possibly matching TRBD1 (6 bases). Germline V gene sequence: CDR1 SGHRS, CDR2 YFSETQ. Trimming stripped 0 bases from V and 2 bases from J, with 22 bases between. This CDR3 has 19 amino acids. In DNA, the CDR3 is TGCGCCAGCAGCTTGGTCCAGGGGCGAGGGGATGGGCACACAGATACGCAGTATTTT. Its translation is CASSLVQGRGDGHTDTQYF.